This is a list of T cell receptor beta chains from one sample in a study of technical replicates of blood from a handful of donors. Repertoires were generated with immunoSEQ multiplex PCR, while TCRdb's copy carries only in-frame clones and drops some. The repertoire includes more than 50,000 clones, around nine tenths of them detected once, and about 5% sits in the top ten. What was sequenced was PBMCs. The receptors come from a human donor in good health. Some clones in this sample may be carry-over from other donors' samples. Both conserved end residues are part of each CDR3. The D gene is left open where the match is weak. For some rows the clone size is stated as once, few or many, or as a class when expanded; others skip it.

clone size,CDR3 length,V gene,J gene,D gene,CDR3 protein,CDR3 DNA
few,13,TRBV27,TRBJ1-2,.,CASSLLGGYGYTF,TGTGCCAGCAGTTTATTGGGGGGTTATGGCTACACCTTC
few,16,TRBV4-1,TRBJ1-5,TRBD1,CASSRETGNTNQPQHF,TGCGCCAGCAGCCGAGAGACAGGGAATACCAATCAGCCCCAGCATTTT
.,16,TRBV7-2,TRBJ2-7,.,CASSLRIDRSSYEQYF,TGTGCCAGCAGCTTAAGGATAGACAGAAGCTCCTACGAGCAGTACTTC
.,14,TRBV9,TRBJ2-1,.,CASSVGDFTSGQFF,TGTGCCAGCAGCGTGGGGGACTTTACGTCGGGGCAGTTCTTC
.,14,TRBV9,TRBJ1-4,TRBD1,CASSVTGTNEKLFF,TGTGCCAGCAGCGTGACAGGGACTAATGAAAAACTGTTTTTT
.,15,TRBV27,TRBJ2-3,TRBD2,CASYFRLAGVGTQYF,TGTGCCAGCTATTTCAGACTAGCGGGAGTTGGTACGCAGTATTTT
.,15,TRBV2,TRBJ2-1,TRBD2,CASSDPSGSQNEQFF,TGTGCCAGCAGCGACCCTAGCGGGAGTCAGAATGAGCAGTTCTTC
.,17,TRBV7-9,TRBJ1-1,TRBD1,CASSQPPGQGHDTEAFF,TGTGCCAGCAGCCAACCTCCGGGACAGGGGCACGACACTGAAGCTTTCTTT
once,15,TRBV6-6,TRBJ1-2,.,CASSYSTMGSDGYTF,TGTGCCAGCAGTTACTCGACGATGGGGAGCGATGGCTACACCTTC
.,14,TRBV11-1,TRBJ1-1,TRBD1,CASSSRQGPSEAFF,TGTGCCAGCAGCTCCAGACAGGGACCAAGCGAAGCTTTCTTT
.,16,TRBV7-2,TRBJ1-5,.,CASSPGGAGGGQPQHF,TGTGCCAGCAGCCCGGGGGGTGCGGGGGGCGGTCAGCCCCAGCATTTT
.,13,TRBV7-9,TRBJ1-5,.,CASTREGYQPQHF,TGTGCCAGTACGAGGGAGGGTTATCAGCCCCAGCATTTT
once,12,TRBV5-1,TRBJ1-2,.,CASSFQGDGYTF,TGCGCCAGCAGCTTCCAGGGCGATGGCTACACCTTC
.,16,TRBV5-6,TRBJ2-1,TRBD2,CASSTRTSGSYNEQFF,TGTGCCAGCAGCACCCGGACTAGCGGATCCTACAATGAGCAGTTCTTC
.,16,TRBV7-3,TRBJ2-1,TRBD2,CASSFLAGLSYNEQFF,TGTGCCAGCAGCTTCCTAGCGGGGCTTTCCTACAATGAGCAGTTCTTC
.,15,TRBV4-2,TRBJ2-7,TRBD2,CASRYSPSGNDEQYF,TGTGCCAGCAGGTACTCGCCTAGCGGGAACGACGAGCAGTACTTC
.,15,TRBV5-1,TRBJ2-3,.,CASSLSAGILDTQYF,TGCGCCAGCAGCTTGTCCGCGGGGATTCTTGATACGCAGTATTTT
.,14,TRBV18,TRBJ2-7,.,CASSLTQGGYEQYF,TGTGCCAGCTCTCTCACCCAGGGGGGCTACGAGCAGTACTTC
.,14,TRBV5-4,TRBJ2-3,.,CASSNRFRTDTQYF,TGTGCCAGCTCAAACAGGTTCAGGACAGATACGCAGTATTTT
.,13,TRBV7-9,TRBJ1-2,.,CASSLEQGLGYTF,TGTGCCAGCAGCTTAGAACAGGGTCTTGGCTACACCTTC
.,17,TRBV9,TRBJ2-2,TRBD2,CASSAASGGGVSGELFF,TGTGCCAGCAGCGCTGCTAGCGGGGGTGGTGTCAGCGGGGAGCTGTTTTTT
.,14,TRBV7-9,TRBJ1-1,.,CASSLNTGNTEAFF,TGTGCCAGCAGCTTAAACACAGGGAACACTGAAGCTTTCTTT
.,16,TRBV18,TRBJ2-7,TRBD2,CASSPFFSGSGYEQYF,TGTGCCAGCTCACCCTTTTTTAGCGGGAGTGGATACGAGCAGTACTTC
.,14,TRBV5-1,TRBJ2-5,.,CASAQAVARETQYF,TGCGCCAGCGCACAAGCTGTGGCTAGGGAGACCCAGTACTTC
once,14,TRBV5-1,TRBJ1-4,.,CASSLGVPNEKLFF,TGCGCCAGCAGCCTCGGGGTGCCTAATGAAAAACTGTTTTTT